The T cell receptor (beta chain) under discussion was sequenced for a study of cytomegalovirus exposure and HLA in healthy donors. Trimming took off 9 bases at V and 0 bases at J, with 12 bases between the two ends. The CDR3 has 14 amino acids. The germline CDR1 and CDR2 sequences are MDHEN and SYDVKM. It was with 60 Vbeta and 13 Jbeta primers that the PCR ran. TCRdb's copy holds only in-frame clones and misses some; the assay was immunoSEQ multiplex PCR. The table includes under 200,000 clones, around 88% detected once. The sequencing input was PBMCs. The chain employs TRBV28 and TRBJ2-1; maybe TRBD2 (5 bases). The sequence derives from a man aged 40-50 years in good health and CMV-seropositive. DNA for the CDR3: TGTGCCAGTCGAGGGTTAAGCTCCTACAATGAGCAGTTCTTC. Translated: CASRGLSSYNEQFF. The full variable domain, rest sourced from reference TRBV28 and TRBJ2-1, is DVKVTQSSRYLVKRTGEKVFLECVQDMDHENMFWYRQDPGLGLRLIYFSYDVKMKEKGDIPEGYSVSREKKERFSLILESASTNQTSMYLCASRGLSSYNEQFFGPGTRLTVL.